This T cell receptor (beta chain) was sequenced in a study of patients and donors after allogeneic stem cell transplantation (dated by TCRdb to the early 2020s). This clonotype was counted a few times. Its recognized antigen is unknown. No base-level quality is on record; no much larger clone is a single base apart. Inclusive of the bounding cysteine and phenylalanine, the CDR3 is 14 residues long. Only the CDR3 DNA is retained, 42 bases long and in frame from the first base. Clipping removes 5 bases from V and 7 bases from J, with 10 as the unmatched junction base count. Receptors were amplified or captured by RT-PCR. Sequencing took place on a NextSeq 550. The public reads were reanalyzed by TCRdb: fastp trimming at Q25, MiXCR alignment, in-frame beta chains only. Rows merge per CDR3 protein into single entries with the most common DNA and genes. A total of about 960,000 distinct CDR3 sequences appear in this sample, approximately 18% of them only once. Jointly, the top ten make up roughly 6% of the sample.

The chain is encoded by TRBV12-3 or TRBV12-4 joined to TRBJ1-2, and TRBD1 matches 7 of the central bases. Material: blood, either unsorted or a sorted T cell fraction (not recorded which). The origin of this receptor is a human donor who was either an allogeneic HSCT recipient or a stem cell or donor lymphocyte infusion donor (not recorded which). It is not recorded whose cells these are; they may come from a transplant donor. The bases read TGTGCCAGCAGTCCCGTCACAGGGGTAGCTGGCTACACCTTC. Its amino acids are CASSPVTGVAGYTF.